These 14 T cell receptor beta chains share one sample of origin, sequenced in a study of memory CD8 T cells in hepatitis C reinfection. Time point defined: pre-reinfection, 55 to 20 weeks before reinfection detection. The sorted cells went straight to TCR sequencing with no prior in vitro expansion. Some clones are missing from TCRdb's copy, which holds only in-frame ones; the method was immunoSEQ multiplex PCR. The sample includes 45,000 to 65,000 clones, over 85% of them seen just once. Material for sequencing was naive CD8+ T cells sorted from blood. These receptors all stem from a man aged 18 to 30 with hepatitis C virus infection.

This clone has a single count. The rearrangement joins TRBV19 to TRBJ1-1, with D unclear. Germline loops: CDR1 LNHDA, CDR2 SQIVND (reference sequence). Trimming cost V 1 base and J 7 bases, with 16 bases left between them. The CDR3 contains 15 residues. The CDR3 loop reads CASSIGLGAVIEAFF. The CDR3 DNA sequence: TGTGCCAGTAGTATAGGTCTTGGAGCGGTAATTGAAGCTTTCTTT.

This chain links TRBV28 with TRBJ2-3; 9 nucleotides match TRBD2. Per the germline V gene, CDR1 is MDHEN and CDR2 is SYDVKM. After removal of 5 bases from V and 0 bases from J, the junction contained 9 bases not matched to a gene. This CDR3 is 17 amino acids long. CDR3 coding DNA: TGTGCCAGCAGTGACTCGGCTAGCGGGGTGAGCACAGATACGCAGTATTTT. It is translated as CASSDSASGVSTDTQYF.

This clone was observed a single time. The chain carries TRBV27 and TRBJ2-1; 10 bases are shared with TRBD2. Germline CDR1 reads MNHEY; CDR2 reads SMNVEV (reference sequence). With 7 bases clipped from V and 4 bases from J, the junction kept 4 bases outside the gene matches. The length of the CDR3 is 14 residues. CDR3 sequence reads: CASTQREGYNEQFF. CDR3 DNA sequence: TGTGCCAGCACCCAGCGGGAGGGGTACAATGAGCAGTTCTTC.

The V gene is TRBV10-3, the J gene TRBJ2-1; tentatively, D is TRBD1 (5 bases). This CDR3 is built from 13 residues. The V gene lost 7 bases and the J gene lost 2 bases, with 9 bases spanning the gap. Germline V gene data show CDR1 as ENHRY and CDR2 as SYGVKD. CDR3 coding DNA: TGTGCCATCAAGACAGACACCTACAATGAGCAGTTCTTC. It translates to CAIKTDTYNEQFF.

This chain links TRBV11-2 with TRBJ2-7; 9 positions agree with TRBD2. V was pared by 4 bases and J by 7 bases, with 11 bases of the junction left unmatched. Germline CDR1 SGHAT, CDR2 FQNNGV. The CDR3 has 15 residues. The CDR3 loop is CASSYWVAGVSEQYV. The DNA for the CDR3 is TGTGCCAGCAGCTATTGGGTAGCGGGGGTGAGTGAGCAGTACGTC.

This clone was recorded only once. J is TRBJ2-7 and V is TRBV25-1; D not resolved. The germline CDR1 and CDR2 sequences are MGHDK and SYGVNS. The CDR3 is made up of 11 amino acids. The V and J ends lost 3 bases and 3 bases respectively, with 3 bases between them. Written as DNA, the CDR3 is TGTGCCAGCAGTGACAGCTACGAGCAGTACTTC. Encoded protein: CASSDSYEQYF.

V gene TRBV30 combines with J gene TRBJ2-7, with TRBD1 matching over 9 bases. Germline trimming cut 4 bases from V and 3 bases from J; bases unmatched to any gene: 7. The CDR3 has 14 residues. The V gene's germline CDR1 is GTSNPN and CDR2 SVGIG (reference sequence). CDR3 coding DNA: TGTGCCTGGAATACAGGGGGCGTCCTCTACGAGCAGTACTTC. Its protein is CAWNTGGVLYEQYF.

The rearrangement uses TRBV6-1 and TRBJ1-2; TRBD1 aligns across 7 bases. There are 13 residues in the CDR3. The ends lost 6 bases at V and 2 bases at J; junction bases unmatched: 3. Germline V gene data show CDR1 as MNHNS and CDR2 as SASEGT. DNA for the CDR3: TGTGCCAGCAGCCAACAGGGGAACTATGGCTACACCTTC. Translating gives CASSQQGNYGYTF.

This chain connects TRBV7-9 to TRBJ1-1; D unresolved. Germline V CDR1 and CDR2: SEHNR, FQNEAQ (reference sequence). V lost 5 bases and J lost 8, with 9 bases in between. The CDR3 sequence is 11 residues long. CDR3 sequence (DNA): TGTGCCAGCAGCGCAACTCCCGAAGCTTTCTTT. Translation gives CASSATPEAFF.

The chain's CDR3 is CSVTHTGSAEKLFF. The CDR3, as DNA: TGCAGCGTGACCCATACAGGGTCGGCTGAAAAACTGTTTTTT. The J gene is TRBJ1-4, the V gene TRBV29-1; a possible D gene is TRBD1 (6 bases). Trimming left V 6 bases short and J 7 bases short, with 18 bases between. The CDR3 totals 14 residues. Germline CDR1 and CDR2: SQVTM and ANQGSEA.

This chain connects TRBV7-2 to TRBJ2-1, with 10 bases fitting TRBD2. V was pared by 4 bases and J by 3 bases, with 3 bases of the junction left unmatched. CDR3 length: 15 residues. CDR1 is SGHTA, CDR2 FQGNSA, per germline. The CDR3 protein is CASSSGTSDYNEQFF. The CDR3 DNA reads as TGTGCCAGCAGCTCCGGGACTAGCGACTACAATGAGCAGTTCTTC.

The chain links TRBV6-6 to TRBJ2-1; D call uncertain. Germline lookup yields CDR1 MNHNY and CDR2 SVGAGI (reference sequence). This CDR3 comprises 11 residues. The V and J ends lost 6 bases and 5 bases respectively, with 5 bases between them. For the CDR3, the DNA is TGTGCCAGCAGGTTAGACAATGAGCAGTTCTTC. Its protein is CASRLDNEQFF.

A word on this clone: Within the sample, other DNA sequences also encode this same CDR3. The gene calls are TRBV5-1 and TRBJ2-1; 10 bases align to TRBD2. Germline CDR1 and CDR2: SGHRS and YFSETQ. J was trimmed by 7 bases and V by 2 bases; bases with no gene match: 6. This CDR3 spans 15 amino acids. CDR3 sequence: CASSLAGGVENEQFF. The CDR3 DNA reads TGCGCCAGCAGCTTAGCGGGGGGGGTTGAAAATGAGCAGTTCTTC.

The chain is built from TRBV6-5 and TRBJ1-1; D not resolved. The CDR3 runs 13 residues. With 0 bases removed from V and 2 bases from J, the gap between germline ends came to 4 bases. Germline V gene sequence: CDR1 MNHEY, CDR2 SVGAGI. The DNA of the CDR3 is TGTGCCAGCAGTTACTCGGCTAACACTGAAGCTTTCTTT. This sequence encodes CASSYSANTEAFF.